The 12 T cell receptor beta chains presented below share a single source sample, sequenced in a study of shared clonotypes between healthy human individuals. Here immunoSEQ multiplex PCR was the method, and the copy in TCRdb shows in-frame clones only, minus some. The table lists more than 2 million clones, 85% to 95% of them singletons. Sequenced: naive CD4+ T cells sorted from blood. Regarding subset: CD45RA+ positively selected. The receptors were gathered from a man younger than 35 in good health.

The chain joins TRBV5-4 to TRBJ2-6, with D maybe TRBD1 (6 bases). Germline CDR1 is SGHNT and CDR2 is YYREEE (reference sequence). The length of the CDR3 is 14 residues. Trimming removed 3 bases from V and 3 bases from J, with 7 bases in between. The CDR3 DNA is TGTGCCAGCAGCTCCAGGGGTGGGGCCAACGTCCTGACTTTC. Residues: CASSSRGGANVLTF.

The V and J genes are TRBV6-6 and TRBJ1-4, with D possibly TRBD1 on 6 matching bases. Germline V gives CDR1 MNHNY, CDR2 SVGAGI (reference sequence). The CDR3 consists of 14 residues. V was clipped by 7 bases and J by 8 bases, with 17 bases between them. CDR3: CASTDGGASEKLFF. CDR3 sequence (DNA): TGTGCCAGCACCGACGGGGGGGCTTCAGAAAAACTGTTTTTT.

J is TRBJ2-7 and V is TRBV19; D may be TRBD2 (6 bases). From germline, CDR1 is LNHDA and CDR2 SQIVND (reference sequence). This CDR3 has 15 amino acids. Trimming removed 3 bases at V and 2 bases at J, with 14 bases between. CDR3 coding DNA: TGTGCCAGTAGTATTAATCCGGGAGCCCCCTACGAGCAGTACTTC. Translated: CASSINPGAPYEQYF.

Remarks on this clone: Other DNA sequences within the sample encode an identical CDR3. The chain's CDR3 is CASSTGQGNTEAFF. For the CDR3, the DNA is TGCGCCAGCAGCACCGGACAGGGAAACACTGAAGCTTTCTTT. The chain has TRBV5-1 and TRBJ1-1; 8 nucleotides match TRBD1. V gave up 4 bases and J gave up 2 bases; unmatched junction bases: 4. Germline CDR1 is SGHRS and CDR2 is YFSETQ. The CDR3 is 14 amino acids.

The J gene is TRBJ1-6, the V gene TRBV30; D gene unclear. CDR1 GTSNPN and CDR2 SVGIG come from the germline V gene (reference sequence). This CDR3 region has 15 residues. The germline V and J ends were trimmed by 0 bases and 6 bases, with 12 bases remaining between them. The CDR3 region has the DNA TGTGCCTGGAGTGTTGCCAGAACAGTTAATTCACCCCTCCACTTT. It encodes CAWSVARTVNSPLHF.

This chain's CDR3 is CASSSRDPGANVLTF. CDR3 bases: TGTGCCAGCAGCTCCAGGGACCCTGGGGCCAACGTCCTGACTTTC. The gene calls are TRBV7-2 and TRBJ2-6, with D perhaps matching TRBD1 or TRBD2 (5 bases each). V was shortened by 4 bases and J by 2 bases, with 9 bases between the two germline ends. This CDR3 has 15 residues. Germline assignment: CDR1 SGHTA and CDR2 FQGNSA.

V and J are TRBV6-6 and TRBJ1-6; 10 bases are shared with TRBD1. This CDR3 comprises 15 residues. Per the germline V gene, CDR1 is MNHNY and CDR2 is SVGAGI (reference sequence). J lost 5 bases, V lost 5 bases, and 3 bases had no gene match. The CDR3 is CASSRQGANNSPLHF. The CDR3 DNA sequence: TGTGCCAGCAGTCGACAGGGGGCGAATAATTCACCCCTCCACTTT.

To note about this clone: The identical CDR3 is also encoded by other nucleotide sequences in the sample. The chain carries TRBV4-1 and TRBJ2-5; D is unresolved. CDR1 MGHRA and CDR2 YSYEKL come from the germline V gene. The CDR3 is 13 amino acids. V was cut by 1 base and J by 5 bases, with 8 bases left in between. DNA of the CDR3: TGCGCCAGCAGCCAAGTTTTACGGGAGACCCAGTACTTC. Translation gives CASSQVLRETQYF.

This clone was counted between two and nine times. The chain joins TRBV6-1 to TRBJ1-5; 8 bases are a match to TRBD1. CDR1 is MNHNS and CDR2 is SASEGT in the germline V gene. The CDR3 runs to 17 residues. Trimming cost V 0 bases and J 6 bases; bases outside gene matches: 10. CDR3 protein: CASSEALDRGWSQPQHF. CDR3 sequence (DNA): TGTGCCAGCAGTGAAGCACTTGACAGGGGTTGGAGTCAGCCCCAGCATTTT.

V usage is TRBV5-1 and J usage is TRBJ1-1, with 7 bases aligning to TRBD1. Germline lookup yields CDR1 SGHRS and CDR2 YFSETQ. This CDR3 comprises 14 residues. J was trimmed by 2 bases and V by 4 bases; bases with no gene match: 5. In nucleotides, the CDR3 is TGCGCCAGCAGCCAAGGGGACAGAAACACTGAAGCTTTCTTT. Translated, it gives CASSQGDRNTEAFF.

The chain carries TRBV10-3 and TRBJ2-3; TRBD1 is a possible D gene (6 bases). Germline CDR1 is ENHRY and CDR2 is SYGVKD. V lost 7 bases and J 7 bases, leaving 12 bases between the germline ends. The CDR3 has 12 residues. DNA for the CDR3: TGTGCCATCAACTCAGGGGCTAATACGCAGTATTTT. This encodes CAINSGANTQYF.

This chain connects TRBV9 to TRBJ2-5; 9 bases match TRBD2. From germline, CDR1 is SGDLS and CDR2 YYNGEE. This CDR3 has 13 amino acids. Trimming took 7 bases from V and 5 from J; bases not matched to a gene: 6. CDR3 sequence reads: CASGGLASETQYF. The CDR3 DNA reads TGTGCCAGCGGGGGACTAGCTTCTGAGACCCAGTACTTC.